This T cell receptor beta chain stems from a study of tumor and adjacent non-tumor tissue in lung cancer. RNA was extracted from bulk tissue without any cell sorting. This non-tumor lung sample came from over 3 cm beyond the tumor edge. Newly diagnosed lung cancer patients had thoracic surgery in China, August–November 2014, without prior chemotherapy. About this clonotype: Its antigen is unidentified.

Study-wide findings and caveats: In normal lung, the top 100 clones were significantly more dominant than in tumor. TCR diversity was significantly greater in tumor than normal lung tissue.

From germline, CDR1 is SGHAT and CDR2 FQNNGV. The germline V and J ends were trimmed by 5 bases and 7 bases, with 14 bases remaining between them. The CDR3 is 13 residues long. Three rounds of nested PCR, following a modified ARM-PCR protocol, produced the TCRbeta library. TCRdb reanalysed the multiplex PCR reads using MiXCR and keeps one entry per CDR3 protein. The repertoire holds more than 85,000 distinct CDR3 sequences, less than 75% seen once, with approximately 18% in the top ten. This TCR was sampled from a young man with non-small cell lung cancer. The sequencing input was distant non-tumor lung tissue. V and J are TRBV11-2 and TRBJ1-1; TRBD1 is a possible D gene (5 bases). Written as DNA, the CDR3 is TGTGCCAGCAGCCCTGGGGGAGGAATTGAAGCTTTCTTT. It specifies CASSPGGGIEAFF.